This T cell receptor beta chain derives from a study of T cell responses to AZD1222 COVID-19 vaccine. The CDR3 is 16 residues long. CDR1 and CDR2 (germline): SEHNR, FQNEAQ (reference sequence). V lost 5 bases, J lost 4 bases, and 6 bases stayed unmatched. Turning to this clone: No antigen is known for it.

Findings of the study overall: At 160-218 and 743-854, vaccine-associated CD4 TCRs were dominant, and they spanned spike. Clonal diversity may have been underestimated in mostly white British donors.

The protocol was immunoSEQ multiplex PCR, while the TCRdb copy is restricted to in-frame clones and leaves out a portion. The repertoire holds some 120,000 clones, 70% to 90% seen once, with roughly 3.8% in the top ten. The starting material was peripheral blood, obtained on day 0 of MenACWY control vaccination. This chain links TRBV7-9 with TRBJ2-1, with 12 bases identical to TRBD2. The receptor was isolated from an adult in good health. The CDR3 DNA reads TGTGCCAGCAGCCGCTGGACTAGCGGGGAATACAATGAGCAGTTCTTC. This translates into CASSRWTSGEYNEQFF.